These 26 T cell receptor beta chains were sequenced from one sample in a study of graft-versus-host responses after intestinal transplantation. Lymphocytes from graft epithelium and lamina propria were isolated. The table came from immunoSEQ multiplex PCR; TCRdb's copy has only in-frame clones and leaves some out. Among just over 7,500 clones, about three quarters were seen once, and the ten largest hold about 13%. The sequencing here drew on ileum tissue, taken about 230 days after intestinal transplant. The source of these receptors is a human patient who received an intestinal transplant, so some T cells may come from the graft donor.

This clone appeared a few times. CDR3 nucleotide sequence: TGTGCCAGCAGTTTTGCGGGGTCCTACGAGCAGTACTTC. This encodes CASSFAGSYEQYF. The rearrangement uses TRBV27 and TRBJ2-7; TRBD2 might be the D (6 bases). The CDR3 is 13 residues long. Trimming removed 3 bases from V and 1 base from J, with 7 bases in between. CDR1 MNHEY and CDR2 SMNVEV come from the germline V gene (reference sequence).

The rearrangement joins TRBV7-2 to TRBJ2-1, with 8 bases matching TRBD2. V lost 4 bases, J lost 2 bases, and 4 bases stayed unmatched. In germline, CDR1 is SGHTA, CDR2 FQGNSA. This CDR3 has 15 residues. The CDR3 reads CASSSERGPYNEQFF. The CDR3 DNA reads TGTGCCAGCAGCTCCGAGCGGGGGCCCTACAATGAGCAGTTCTTC. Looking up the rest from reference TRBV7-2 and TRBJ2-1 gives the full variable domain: GAGVSQSPSNKVTEKGKDVELRCDPISGHTALYWYRQSLGQGLEFLIYFQGNSAPDKSGLPSDRFSAERTGGSVSTLTIQRTQQEDSAVYLCASSSERGPYNEQFFGPGTRLTVL.

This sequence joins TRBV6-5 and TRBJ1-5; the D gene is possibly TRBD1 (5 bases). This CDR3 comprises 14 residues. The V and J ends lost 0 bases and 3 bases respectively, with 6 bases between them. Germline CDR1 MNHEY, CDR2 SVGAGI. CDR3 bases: TGTGCCAGCAGTTACTCAGGGGTCAATCAGCCCCAGCATTTT. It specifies CASSYSGVNQPQHF.

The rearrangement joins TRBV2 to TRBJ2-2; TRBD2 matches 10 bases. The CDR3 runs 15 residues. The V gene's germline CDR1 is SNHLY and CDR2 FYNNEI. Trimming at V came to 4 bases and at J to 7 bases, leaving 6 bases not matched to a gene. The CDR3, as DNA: TGTGCCAGCAGTGGCGATAGCGGGGGGTACGGGGAGCTGTTTTTT. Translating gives CASSGDSGGYGELFF. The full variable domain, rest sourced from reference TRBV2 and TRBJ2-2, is EPEVTQTPSHQVTQMGQEVILRCVPISNHLYFYWYRQILGQKVEFLVSFYNNEISEKSEIFDDQFSVERPDGSNFTLKIRSTKLEDSAMYFCASSGDSGGYGELFFGEGSRLTVL.

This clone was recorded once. The CDR3 loop reads CASSGGGGKETQYF. The CDR3 region has the DNA TGTGCCAGCAGTGGTGGTGGCGGGAAAGAGACCCAGTACTTC. The rearrangement uses TRBV6-1 and TRBJ2-5; possibly TRBD2 for D (6 bases). This CDR3 comprises 14 residues. Per germline, CDR1 MNHNS and CDR2 SASEGT. V was pared by 4 bases and J by 3 bases, with 12 bases between.

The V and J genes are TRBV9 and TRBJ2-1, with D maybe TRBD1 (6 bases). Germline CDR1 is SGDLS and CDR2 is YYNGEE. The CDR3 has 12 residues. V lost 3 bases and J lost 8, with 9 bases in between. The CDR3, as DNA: TGTGCCAGCAGCGGGGCAGGGGATGAGCAGTTCTTC. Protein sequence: CASSGAGDEQFF. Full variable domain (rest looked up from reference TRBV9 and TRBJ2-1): DSGVTQTPKHLITATGQRVTLRCSPRSGDLSVYWYQQSLDQGLQFLIQYYNGEERAKGNILERFSAQQFPDLHSELNLSSLELGDSALYFCASSGAGDEQFFGPGTRLTVL.

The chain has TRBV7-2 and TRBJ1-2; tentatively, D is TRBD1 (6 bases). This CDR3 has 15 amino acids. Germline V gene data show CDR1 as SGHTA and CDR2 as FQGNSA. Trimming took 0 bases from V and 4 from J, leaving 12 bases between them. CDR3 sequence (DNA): TGTGCCAGCAGCTTAGCTCGGACAGCCCGCTATGGCTACACCTTC. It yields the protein CASSLARTARYGYTF. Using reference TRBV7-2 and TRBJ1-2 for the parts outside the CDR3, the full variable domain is GAGVSQSPSNKVTEKGKDVELRCDPISGHTALYWYRQSLGQGLEFLIYFQGNSAPDKSGLPSDRFSAERTGGSVSTLTIQRTQQEDSAVYLCASSLARTARYGYTFGSGTRLTVV.

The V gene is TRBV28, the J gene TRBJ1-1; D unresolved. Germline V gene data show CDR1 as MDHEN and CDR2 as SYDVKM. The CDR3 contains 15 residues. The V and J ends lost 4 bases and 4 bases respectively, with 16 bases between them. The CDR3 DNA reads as TGTGCCAGCAGTTATTATCTAATCTGGGCCACTGAAGCTTTCTTT. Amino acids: CASSYYLIWATEAFF.

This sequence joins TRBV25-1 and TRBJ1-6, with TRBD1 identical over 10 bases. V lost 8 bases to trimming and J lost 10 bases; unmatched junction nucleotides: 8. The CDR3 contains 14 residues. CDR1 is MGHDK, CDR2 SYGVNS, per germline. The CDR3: CASRTGQGNSPLHF. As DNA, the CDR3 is TGTGCCAGCCGGACGGGACAGGGGAACTCACCCCTCCACTTT.

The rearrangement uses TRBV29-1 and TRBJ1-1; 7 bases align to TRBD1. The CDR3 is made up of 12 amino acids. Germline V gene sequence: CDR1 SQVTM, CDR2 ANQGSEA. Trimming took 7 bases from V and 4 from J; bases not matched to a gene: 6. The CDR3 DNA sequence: TGCAGCGCAGGACAGGTTGCCACTGAAGCTTTCTTT. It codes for CSAGQVATEAFF.

The DNA for the CDR3 is TGTGCCAGCAGCCGAACCTGGGCCACCGGGGAGCTGTTTTTT. It encodes CASSRTWATGELFF. The chain is built from TRBV2 and TRBJ2-2, with D unclear. Germline V CDR1 and CDR2: SNHLY, FYNNEI. The germline V and J ends were trimmed by 6 bases and 4 bases, with 12 bases remaining between them. CDR3 size: 14 residues.

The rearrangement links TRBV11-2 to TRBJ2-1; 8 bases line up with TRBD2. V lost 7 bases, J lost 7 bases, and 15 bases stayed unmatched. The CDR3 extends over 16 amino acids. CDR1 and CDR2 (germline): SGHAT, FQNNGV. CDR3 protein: CASTLLLADPGNEQFF. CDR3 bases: TGTGCCAGCACCCTTCTACTAGCGGACCCTGGGAATGAGCAGTTCTTC. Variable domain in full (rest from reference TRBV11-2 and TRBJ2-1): EAGVAQSPRYKIIEKRQSVAFWCNPISGHATLYWYQQILGQGPKLLIQFQNNGVVDDSQLPKDRFSAERLKGVDSTLKIQPAKLEDSAVYLCASTLLLADPGNEQFFGPGTRLTVL.

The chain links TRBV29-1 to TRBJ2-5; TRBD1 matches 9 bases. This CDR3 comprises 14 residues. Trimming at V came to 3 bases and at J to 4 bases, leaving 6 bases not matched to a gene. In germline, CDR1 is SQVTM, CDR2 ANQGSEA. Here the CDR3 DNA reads TGCAGCGTTGATGTGACAGGGGGTGGAGAGACCCAGTACTTC. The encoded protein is CSVDVTGGGETQYF.

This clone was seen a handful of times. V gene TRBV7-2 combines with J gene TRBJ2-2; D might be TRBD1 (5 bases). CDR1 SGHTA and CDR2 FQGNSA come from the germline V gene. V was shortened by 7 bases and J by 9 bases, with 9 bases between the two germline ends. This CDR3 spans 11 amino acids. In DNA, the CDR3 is TGTGCCAGCATTAGGGGCCGGGAGCTGTTTTTT. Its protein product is CASIRGRELFF.

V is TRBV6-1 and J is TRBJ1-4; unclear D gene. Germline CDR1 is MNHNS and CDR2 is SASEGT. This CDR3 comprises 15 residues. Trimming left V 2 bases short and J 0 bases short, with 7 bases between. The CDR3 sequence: CASSEFETTNEKLFF. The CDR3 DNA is TGTGCCAGCAGTGAATTTGAGACAACTAATGAAAAACTGTTTTTT.

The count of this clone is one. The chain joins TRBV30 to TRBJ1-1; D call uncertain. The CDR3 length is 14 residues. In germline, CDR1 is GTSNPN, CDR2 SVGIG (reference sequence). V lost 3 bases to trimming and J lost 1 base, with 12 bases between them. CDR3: CAWRFTLRNTEAFF. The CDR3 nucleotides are TGTGCCTGGAGGTTCACTTTGAGGAACACTGAAGCTTTCTTT.

CDR3 protein: CASSLFSVETQYF. In nucleotides, the CDR3 is TGTGCCAGCAGCTTGTTTAGTGTAGAGACCCAGTACTTC. The J gene is TRBJ2-5, the V gene TRBV5-6; D unresolved. Deletions cut 1 base from V and 4 bases from J, with 8 bases between. CDR1 and CDR2 (germline): SGHDT, YYEEEE. CDR3 size: 13 residues.

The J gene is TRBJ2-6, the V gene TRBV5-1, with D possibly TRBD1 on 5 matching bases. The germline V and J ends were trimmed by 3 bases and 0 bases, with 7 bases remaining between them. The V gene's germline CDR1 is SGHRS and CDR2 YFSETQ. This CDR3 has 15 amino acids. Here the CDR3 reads CASSSGHSGANVLTF. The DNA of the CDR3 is TGCGCCAGCAGCTCAGGACACTCTGGGGCCAACGTCCTGACTTTC. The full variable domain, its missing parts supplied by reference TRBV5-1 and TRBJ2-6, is KAGVTQTPRYLIKTRGQQVTLSCSPISGHRSVSWYQQTPGQGLQFLFEYFSETQRNKGNFPGRFSGRQFSNSRSEMNVSTLELGDSALYLCASSSGHSGANVLTFGAGSRLTVL.

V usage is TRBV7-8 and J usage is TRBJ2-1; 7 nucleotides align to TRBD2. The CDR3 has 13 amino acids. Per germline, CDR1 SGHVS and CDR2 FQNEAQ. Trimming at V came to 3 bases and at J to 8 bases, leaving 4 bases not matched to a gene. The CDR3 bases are TGTGCCAGCAGCTTGAGCGGGGAAGATGAGCAGTTCTTC. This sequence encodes CASSLSGEDEQFF.

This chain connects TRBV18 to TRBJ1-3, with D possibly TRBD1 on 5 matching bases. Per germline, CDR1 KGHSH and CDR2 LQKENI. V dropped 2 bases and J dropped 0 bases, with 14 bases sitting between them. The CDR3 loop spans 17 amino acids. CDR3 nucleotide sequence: TGTGCCAGCTCACCATTAGGGACTCCCACCTCTGGAAACACCATATATTTT. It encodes CASSPLGTPTSGNTIYF.

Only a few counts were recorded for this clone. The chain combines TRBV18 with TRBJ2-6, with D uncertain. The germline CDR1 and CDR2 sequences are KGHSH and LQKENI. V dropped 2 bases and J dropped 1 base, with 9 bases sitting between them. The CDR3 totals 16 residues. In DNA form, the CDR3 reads TGTGCCAGCTCACCAATGAGAAGTTCTGGGGCCAACGTCCTGACTTTC. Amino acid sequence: CASSPMRSSGANVLTF.

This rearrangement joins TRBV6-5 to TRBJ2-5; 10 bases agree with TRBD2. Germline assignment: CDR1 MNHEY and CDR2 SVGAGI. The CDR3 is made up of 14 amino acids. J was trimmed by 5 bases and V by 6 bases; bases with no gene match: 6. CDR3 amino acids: CASRSGGAVETQYF. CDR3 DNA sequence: TGTGCCAGCAGGAGCGGGGGGGCTGTTGAGACCCAGTACTTC.

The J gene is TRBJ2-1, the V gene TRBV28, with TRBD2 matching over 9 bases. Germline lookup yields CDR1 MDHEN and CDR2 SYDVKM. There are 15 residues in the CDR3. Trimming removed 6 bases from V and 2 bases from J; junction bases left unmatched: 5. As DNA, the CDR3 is TGTGCCAGCAGCAGACTAGCGGAGACCTACAATGAGCAGTTCTTC. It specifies CASSRLAETYNEQFF.

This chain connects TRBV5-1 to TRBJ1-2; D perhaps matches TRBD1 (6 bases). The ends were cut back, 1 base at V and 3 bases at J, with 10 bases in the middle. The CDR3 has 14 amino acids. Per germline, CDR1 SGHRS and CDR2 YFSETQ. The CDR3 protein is CASSLLGADYGYTF. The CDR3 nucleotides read TGCGCCAGCAGCTTGTTGGGGGCAGACTATGGCTACACCTTC. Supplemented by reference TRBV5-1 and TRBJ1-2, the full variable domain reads KAGVTQTPRYLIKTRGQQVTLSCSPISGHRSVSWYQQTPGQGLQFLFEYFSETQRNKGNFPGRFSGRQFSNSRSEMNVSTLELGDSALYLCASSLLGADYGYTFGSGTRLTVV.

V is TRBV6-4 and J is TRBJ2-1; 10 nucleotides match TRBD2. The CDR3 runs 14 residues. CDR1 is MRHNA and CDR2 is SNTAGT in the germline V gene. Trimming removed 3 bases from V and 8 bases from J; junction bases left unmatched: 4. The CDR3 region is CASSDLAGADEQFF. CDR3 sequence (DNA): TGTGCCAGCAGTGATCTAGCGGGAGCGGATGAGCAGTTCTTC.

The CDR3 DNA follows: TGCAGCGTTAAGGGACTAGTCACCTACAATGAGCAGTTCTTC. This sequence encodes CSVKGLVTYNEQFF. The V gene is TRBV29-1, the J gene TRBJ2-1; 8 bases map to TRBD2. V lost 5 bases to trimming and J lost 2 bases; unmatched junction nucleotides: 5. The CDR3 has 14 residues. Germline CDR1 is SQVTM and CDR2 is ANQGSEA.